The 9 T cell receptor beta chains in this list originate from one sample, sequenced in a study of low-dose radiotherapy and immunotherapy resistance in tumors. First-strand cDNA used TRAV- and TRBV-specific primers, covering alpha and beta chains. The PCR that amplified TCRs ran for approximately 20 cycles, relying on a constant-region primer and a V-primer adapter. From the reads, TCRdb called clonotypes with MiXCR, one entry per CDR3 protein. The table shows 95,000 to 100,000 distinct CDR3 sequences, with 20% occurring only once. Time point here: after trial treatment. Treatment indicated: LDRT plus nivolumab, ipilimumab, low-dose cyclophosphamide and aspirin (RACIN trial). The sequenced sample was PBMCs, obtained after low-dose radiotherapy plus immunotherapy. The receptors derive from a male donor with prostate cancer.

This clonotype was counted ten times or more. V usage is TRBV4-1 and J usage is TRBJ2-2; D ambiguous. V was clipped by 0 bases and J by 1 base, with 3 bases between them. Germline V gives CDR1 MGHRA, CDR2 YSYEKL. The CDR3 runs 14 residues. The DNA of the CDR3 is TGCGCCAGCAGCCAAGACAGGAACACCGGGGAGCTGTTTTTT. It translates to CASSQDRNTGELFF.

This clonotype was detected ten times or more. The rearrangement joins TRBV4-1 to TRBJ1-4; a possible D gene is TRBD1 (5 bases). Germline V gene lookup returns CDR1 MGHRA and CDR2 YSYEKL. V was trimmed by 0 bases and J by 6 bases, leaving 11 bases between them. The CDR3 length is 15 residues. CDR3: CASSQEAQGDEKLFF. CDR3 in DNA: TGCGCCAGCAGCCAAGAGGCGCAGGGCGATGAAAAACTGTTTTTT.

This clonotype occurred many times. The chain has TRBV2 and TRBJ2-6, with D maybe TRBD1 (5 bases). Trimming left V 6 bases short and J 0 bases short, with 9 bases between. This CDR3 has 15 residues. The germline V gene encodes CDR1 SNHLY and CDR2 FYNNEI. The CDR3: CASRDQGSGANVLTF. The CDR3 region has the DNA TGTGCCAGCAGGGACCAGGGCTCTGGGGCCAACGTCCTGACTTTC.

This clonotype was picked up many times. The CDR3 sequence is CASSLMDNQPQHF. CDR3 in DNA: TGTGCCAGCAGTTTAATGGACAATCAGCCCCAGCATTTT. The rearrangement links TRBV12-3 or TRBV12-4 to TRBJ1-5; D is uncertain. The CDR3 spans 13 residues. V was cut by 2 bases and J by 3 bases, with 5 bases left in between.

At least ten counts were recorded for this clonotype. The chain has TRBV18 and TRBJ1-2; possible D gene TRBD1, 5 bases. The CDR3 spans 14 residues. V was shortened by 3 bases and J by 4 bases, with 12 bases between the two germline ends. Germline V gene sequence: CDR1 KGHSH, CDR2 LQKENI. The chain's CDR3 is CASSPLTGIYGYTF. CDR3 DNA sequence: TGTGCCAGCTCACCCCTAACAGGCATCTATGGCTACACCTTC.

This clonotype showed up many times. The CDR3 sequence: CSAARGNTEAFF. DNA of the CDR3: TGCAGCGCTGCCCGGGGAAACACTGAAGCTTTCTTT. This chain joins TRBV29-1 and TRBJ1-1; no clear D gene. The CDR3 is made up of 12 amino acids. V was shortened by 7 bases and J by 2 bases, with 11 bases between the two germline ends. CDR1 is SQVTM, CDR2 ANQGSEA, per germline.

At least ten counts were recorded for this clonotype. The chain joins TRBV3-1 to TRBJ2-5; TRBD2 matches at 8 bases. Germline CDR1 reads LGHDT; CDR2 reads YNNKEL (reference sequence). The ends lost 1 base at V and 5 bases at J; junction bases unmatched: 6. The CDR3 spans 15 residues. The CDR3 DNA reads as TGTGCCAGCAGCCAAGGCGCGGGGGGCCGGGAGACCCAGTACTTC. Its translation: CASSQGAGGRETQYF.

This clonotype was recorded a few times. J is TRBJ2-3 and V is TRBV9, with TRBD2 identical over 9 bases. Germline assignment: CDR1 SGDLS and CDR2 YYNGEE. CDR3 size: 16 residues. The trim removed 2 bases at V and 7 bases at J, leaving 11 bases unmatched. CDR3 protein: CASSVASGGRLNTQYF. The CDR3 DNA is TGTGCCAGCAGCGTTGCCAGCGGGGGGAGGTTGAATACGCAGTATTTT. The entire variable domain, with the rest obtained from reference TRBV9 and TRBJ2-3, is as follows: DSGVTQTPKHLITATGQRVTLRCSPRSGDLSVYWYQQSLDQGLQFLIQYYNGEERAKGNILERFSAQQFPDLHSELNLSSLELGDSALYFCASSVASGGRLNTQYFGPGTRLTVL.

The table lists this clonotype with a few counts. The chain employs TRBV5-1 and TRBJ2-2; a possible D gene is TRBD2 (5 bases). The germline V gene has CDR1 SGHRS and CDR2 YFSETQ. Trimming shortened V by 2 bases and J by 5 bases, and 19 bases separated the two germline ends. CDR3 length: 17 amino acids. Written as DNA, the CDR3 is TGCGCCAGCAGCTTAGGATCAACGGGATCCCAGACCGGGGAGCTGTTTTTT. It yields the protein CASSLGSTGSQTGELFF.